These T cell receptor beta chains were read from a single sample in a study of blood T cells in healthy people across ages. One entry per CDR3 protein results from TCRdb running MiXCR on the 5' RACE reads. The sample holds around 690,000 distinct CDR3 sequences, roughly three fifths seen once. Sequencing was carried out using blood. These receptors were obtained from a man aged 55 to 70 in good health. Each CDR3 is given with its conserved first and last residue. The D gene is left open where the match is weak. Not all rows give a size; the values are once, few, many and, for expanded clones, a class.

CASSPPEAYGYTF	TGTGCCAGCTCACCACCTGAGGCGTATGGCTACACCTTC	.	TRBJ1-2	TRBV18	.	13
CASSKYSNQPQHF	TGTGCCAGCAGCAAGTATAGCAATCAGCCCCAGCATTTT	.	TRBJ1-5	TRBV21-1	.	13
CSASRIRGQSSYNSPLHF	TGCAGTGCTAGTCGCATCAGGGGGCAGAGCTCCTATAATTCACCCCTCCACTTT	.	TRBJ1-6	TRBV20-1	TRBD1	18
CASSFLLAKETQYF	TGTGCCAGCAGCTTCCTACTAGCAAAGGAGACCCAGTACTTC	.	TRBJ2-5	TRBV5-8	.	14
CSVERTGDTEAFF	TGCAGCGTTGAAAGGACCGGGGACACTGAAGCTTTCTTT	.	TRBJ1-1	TRBV29-1	.	13
CASSSAGTGKNEKLFF	TGTGCCAGCAGTTCGGCTGGGACAGGAAAAAATGAAAAACTGTTTTTT	.	TRBJ1-4	TRBV6-5	TRBD1	16
CASSYGGLSEKLFF	TGTGCCAGCAGTTACGGGGGGCTGAGTGAAAAACTGTTTTTT	.	TRBJ1-4	TRBV6-5	.	14
CASSQGGRDNEQFF	TGCGCCAGCAGCCAAGGGGGCAGGGACAATGAGCAGTTCTTC	few	TRBJ2-1	TRBV4-1	.	14
CSPRQDGNYGYTF	TGCAGTCCCAGACAAGACGGAAACTATGGCTACACCTTC	.	TRBJ1-2	TRBV20-1	.	13
CASNPGQAQETQYF	TGTGCCAGCAACCCGGGACAGGCTCAAGAGACCCAGTACTTC	.	TRBJ2-5	TRBV9	TRBD1	14
CASSLGPDGDNNEQFF	TGCGCCAGCAGCTTGGGACCCGACGGCGATAACAATGAGCAGTTCTTC	once	TRBJ2-1	TRBV5-1	.	16
CASSRAAGYNEQFF	TGTGCCAGTAGTAGGGCCGCTGGGTACAATGAGCAGTTCTTC	.	TRBJ2-1	TRBV19	.	14
CASSVLGGGNTDTQYF	TGTGCCAGCAGCGTTCTCGGGGGGGGAAACACAGATACGCAGTATTTT	.	TRBJ2-3	TRBV9	TRBD2	16
CASSLSTSGGHEQFF	TGCGCCAGCAGCTTGTCCACTAGCGGGGGACATGAGCAGTTCTTC	few	TRBJ2-1	TRBV5-1	TRBD2	15
CASDRESHEQYF	TGTGCCAGTGACAGGGAATCCCACGAGCAGTACTTC	.	TRBJ2-7	TRBV2	TRBD1	12
CASSLRTGFTDTQYF	TGTGCCAGCAGCCTCCGGACAGGGTTCACAGATACGCAGTATTTT	.	TRBJ2-3	TRBV7-2	TRBD1	15
CASSDRGGTLAFF	TGTGCCAGCAGCGATAGGGGTGGGACGCTGGCGTTCTTC	few	TRBJ2-1	TRBV11-2	.	13
CASSYSRTVSYEQYF	TGTGCCAGCAGCTACTCGAGGACGGTCTCCTACGAGCAGTACTTC	.	TRBJ2-7	TRBV6-5	.	15
CASTLLGMTYEQYF	TGTGCCAGCACCCTGTTGGGGATGACCTACGAGCAGTACTTC	.	TRBJ2-7	TRBV12-3/TRBV12-4	.	14
CAISAGAGYTF	TGTGCCATCAGTGCGGGGGCGGGCTACACCTTC	.	TRBJ1-2	TRBV10-3	.	11
CSAPRTGIYGYTF	TGCAGTGCTCCCCGGACAGGCATATATGGCTACACCTTC	.	TRBJ1-2	TRBV20-1	TRBD1	13
CAISENGQGGEQYF	TGTGCCATCAGTGAGAATGGACAGGGGGGCGAGCAGTACTTC	.	TRBJ2-7	TRBV10-3	TRBD1	14
CASSEVRGAEDQYF	TGTGCCAGCAGTGAAGTTAGGGGCGCGGAGGACCAGTACTTC	.	TRBJ2-5	TRBV6-1	.	14
CASSLDRFGYTF	TGTGCCAGCAGTTTAGACAGGTTTGGCTACACCTTC	few	TRBJ1-2	TRBV28	.	12
CSGTVGSSYNEQFF	TGCAGCGGGACAGTTGGGAGCTCCTACAATGAGCAGTTCTTC	.	TRBJ2-1	TRBV29-1	.	14
CSARTTGAWAEAFF	TGCAGTGCTAGAACGACAGGGGCATGGGCTGAAGCTTTCTTT	many	TRBJ1-1	TRBV20-1	TRBD1	14
CSAYPKDTGVYGYTF	TGCAGCGCATACCCAAAAGACACAGGGGTGTATGGCTACACCTTC	.	TRBJ1-2	TRBV29-1	TRBD1	15
CASSRQGDNEQFF	TGTGCCAGCAGCCGACAGGGAGACAATGAGCAGTTCTTC	.	TRBJ2-1	TRBV6-2/TRBV6-3	TRBD1	13
CASSSIGGGRTQYF	TGTGCCAGCAGTTCGATCGGCGGGGGGAGGACCCAGTACTTC	few	TRBJ2-5	TRBV27	TRBD2	14
CATSKSGGATEQFF	TGTGCCACCAGCAAATCAGGCGGGGCCACTGAGCAGTTCTTC	few	TRBJ2-1	TRBV12-3/TRBV12-4	.	14
CSATVIETRAYNEQFF	TGCAGTGCCACCGTGATTGAGACCAGGGCCTACAATGAGCAGTTCTTC	.	TRBJ2-1	TRBV20-1	.	16
CAISEVVGRPNTIYF	TGTGCCATCAGTGAGGTCGTGGGGAGGCCGAACACCATATATTTT	.	TRBJ1-3	TRBV10-3	.	15
CASCPTFYSNQPQHF	TGTGCCAGCTGCCCGACCTTTTATAGCAATCAGCCCCAGCATTTT	.	TRBJ1-5	TRBV2	.	15
CASRLGQENQPQHF	TGCGCCAGCAGGTTGGGACAGGAAAATCAGCCCCAGCATTTT	once	TRBJ1-5	TRBV5-1	TRBD1	14
CASSVQGGGYGYTF	TGCGCCAGCAGCGTACAGGGGGGTGGCTATGGCTACACCTTC	.	TRBJ1-2	TRBV5-1	TRBD1	14
CASSLAFLGGNEQFF	TGCGCCAGCAGCTTGGCCTTCCTCGGAGGGAATGAGCAGTTCTTC	.	TRBJ2-1	TRBV5-1	.	15
CASSADTNLAKNIQYF	TGTGCCAGCAGCGCGGACACGAACTTAGCCAAAAACATTCAGTACTTC	.	TRBJ2-4	TRBV7-9	.	16
CSAIPSDRVSDTQYF	TGCAGTGCCATTCCCTCGGACAGGGTTTCGGATACGCAGTATTTT	.	TRBJ2-3	TRBV20-1	TRBD1	15
CASSQPRRSGSYNEQFF	TGTGCCAGCAGCCAACCCCGGCGGTCGGGCTCCTACAATGAGCAGTTCTTC	.	TRBJ2-1	TRBV7-2	.	17
CASSDQGSYQETQYF	TGCGCCAGCAGTGACCAGGGGTCGTACCAAGAGACCCAGTACTTC	.	TRBJ2-5	TRBV10-2	.	15
CASSSPQWGNTEAFF	TGTGCCAGCAGCTCCCCTCAGTGGGGTAACACTGAAGCTTTCTTT	.	TRBJ1-1	TRBV7-8	.	15
CASSQESGVGGYTF	TGCGCCAGCAGCCAAGAGTCAGGGGTGGGTGGCTACACCTTC	.	TRBJ1-2	TRBV4-1	.	14
CASSLEGTRMTEAFF	TGTGCCAGCAGCTTAGAAGGGACAAGAATGACTGAAGCTTTCTTT	.	TRBJ1-1	TRBV7-2	.	15
CASSLMSGQIYNEQYF	TGTGCCAGCAGCCTGATGTCGGGACAGATATACAATGAGCAGTACTTC	.	TRBJ2-7	TRBV14	TRBD1	16
CASSVAVGQGNGEKLFF	TGTGCCAGCAGCGTAGCAGTCGGACAGGGAAATGGTGAAAAACTGTTTTTT	.	TRBJ1-4	TRBV9	TRBD1	17
CSVEEAGGAAQFF	TGCAGCGTTGAAGAAGCCGGGGGGGCCGCGCAGTTCTTC	few	TRBJ2-1	TRBV29-1	TRBD2	13
CASSQASGQAEGYGYTF	TGTGCCAGCAGCCAGGCCTCGGGACAGGCCGAGGGCTATGGCTACACCTTC	.	TRBJ1-2	TRBV4-2	TRBD1	17